Reported below is one T cell receptor (beta chain). Its matching antigen is unknown. Germline loops: CDR1 SQVTM, CDR2 ANQGSEA. This CDR3 is built from 15 residues. With V trimmed by 6 bases and J by 1 base, 10 bases remained unmatched. Since all of the isolated RNA was reverse transcribed, expressed TCRB transcripts were what got sequenced. Generated by immunoSEQ multiplex PCR, the TCRdb table keeps only in-frame clones and is missing some. The sample has a few hundred thousand clones, about 23% seen once; the top ten hold over 0.01%. This specimen belongs to a study of beta chain features in type 1 diabetes. Study context: In all, some 100 million sorted cells from all samples were analyzed. General study findings and limits: Whether HLA type influences TCRB rearrangement remained unresolved here. The study found fewer insertions and more deletions at VDJ junctions in type 1 diabetes patients. In all four CD4+ subsets, TCRB CDR3 length was significantly, moderately reduced in type 1 diabetes.

Cells sorted by CD45RO/CCR7/CD25/CD127/CD95/CD27 comprised CD4+ naive, central memory, regulatory and stem cell-like memory cells. This sequence was found in a woman younger than 45 with type 1 diabetes. V is TRBV29-1 and J is TRBJ1-1; 8 bases are a match to TRBD1. The specimen sequenced was naive CD4+ T cells from blood. Here the CDR3 reads CSVAPTGARNTEAFF. The CDR3, as DNA: TGCAGCGTGGCACCGACAGGGGCGAGGAACACTGAAGCTTTCTTT.